The 20 T cell receptor beta chains listed next were all sequenced from one sample in a study of T cell responses to AZD1222 COVID-19 vaccine. Only in-frame clones appear in the TCRdb table, and some are missing; sequencing was by immunoSEQ multiplex PCR. The data show about 120,000 clones, 80% to 90% seen once. The sample consisted of peripheral blood, taken on day 0 of AZD1222 vaccination. The receptors here all came from an adult in good health.

The chain recombines TRBV11-2 with TRBJ1-1; no definite D call. The CDR3 consists of 14 residues. The germline V and J ends were trimmed by 2 bases and 4 bases, with 11 bases remaining between them. CDR1 and CDR2 (germline): SGHAT, FQNNGV. The CDR3 reads CASSLREGSTEAFF. The CDR3 bases are TGTGCCAGCAGCTTAAGAGAGGGAAGCACTGAAGCTTTCTTT.

The chain couples TRBV28 to TRBJ1-1, with D possibly TRBD1 on 6 matching bases. The germline V gene encodes CDR1 MDHEN and CDR2 SYDVKM. The germline V and J ends were trimmed by 8 bases and 4 bases, with 17 bases remaining between them. This CDR3 region has 14 residues. The CDR3 coding sequence is TGTGCCAGCGGGGGCGGGGGGCGCGGCACTGAAGCTTTCTTT. Translating gives CASGGGGRGTEAFF.

The V call is TRBV6-5, the J call TRBJ2-5; maybe TRBD2 (7 bases). Trimming stripped 5 bases from V and 5 bases from J, with 15 bases between. Germline values: CDR1 MNHEY, CDR2 SVGAGI. The CDR3 has 14 amino acids. The CDR3 sequence: CASSPPGGGETQYF. CDR3 coding DNA: TGTGCCAGCAGTCCCCCGGGGGGCGGGGAGACCCAGTACTTC.

The V and J genes are TRBV20-1 and TRBJ2-1; D remains ambiguous. V shed 3 bases and J shed 4 bases, with 13 bases lying between them. Germline V CDR1 and CDR2: DFQATT, SNEGSKA (reference sequence). There are 14 residues in the CDR3. The CDR3 DNA sequence: TGCAGTGCTAGTATTCAACTACAATACAATGAGCAGTTCTTC. This encodes CSASIQLQYNEQFF.

This clone was seen just once. The chain recombines TRBV7-2 with TRBJ1-3; unclear D gene. Germline CDR1 is SGHTA and CDR2 is FQGNSA. V was cut by 5 bases and J by 3 bases, with 5 bases left in between. The CDR3 length is 12 residues. The DNA of the CDR3 is TGTGCCAGCAGCCCAGGTGGAAACACCATATATTTT. Translation: CASSPGGNTIYF. Full variable domain (remainder filled in from reference TRBV7-2 and TRBJ1-3): GAGVSQSPSNKVTEKGKDVELRCDPISGHTALYWYRQSLGQGLEFLIYFQGNSAPDKSGLPSDRFSAERTGGSVSTLTIQRTQQEDSAVYLCASSPGGNTIYFGEGSWLTVV.

This sequence joins TRBV18 and TRBJ1-5; D gene uncertain. Trimming took off 1 base at V and 1 base at J, with 11 bases between the two ends. Germline loops: CDR1 KGHSH, CDR2 LQKENI. This CDR3 comprises 16 residues. This CDR3 is CASSPQGASSNQPQHF. In nucleotides, the CDR3 is TGTGCCAGCTCACCACAGGGTGCGTCCAGCAATCAGCCCCAGCATTTT.

As concerns this clone: One end of the junction fails to match germline, which may point to a read error. The chain has TRBV7-7 and TRBJ2-2; D not certain. Germline V gives CDR1 SSHAT, CDR2 FNYEAQ (reference sequence). This CDR3 spans 15 amino acids. The DNA for the CDR3 is TGTGCTAGCAGCGCGAGAGGTTTGAACACCGGGGAGCTGTTTTTT. Protein product: CASSARGLNTGELFF.

The chain joins TRBV30 to TRBJ2-7; tentative D call: TRBD1 (6 bases). V gave up 5 bases and J gave up 1 base, with 24 bases separating them. The CDR3 has 17 residues. Germline V CDR1 and CDR2: GTSNPN, SVGIG (reference sequence). CDR3 region: CAWGGRGPGVGSYEQYF. CDR3 DNA sequence: TGTGCCTGGGGGGGCCGGGGCCCAGGGGTGGGTTCCTACGAGCAGTACTTC.

This chain uses TRBV10-3 with TRBJ2-5; 11 positions match TRBD1. CDR1 ENHRY and CDR2 SYGVKD come from the germline V gene. Trimming at V came to 4 bases and at J to 4 bases, leaving 5 bases not matched to a gene. The CDR3 spans 15 residues. CDR3 region: CAISGTGGSGETQYF. CDR3 DNA: TGTGCCATCAGTGGGACAGGGGGCTCAGGAGAGACCCAGTACTTC.

V usage is TRBV7-6 and J usage is TRBJ2-3; TRBD2 matches 7 bases. The CDR3 sequence is 15 residues long. The junction had 6 bases not matched to a gene; V was cut back by 4 bases and J by 2 bases. CDR1 SGHVS and CDR2 FNYEAQ come from the germline V gene. The CDR3 loop reads CASSSRGGTTDTQYF. DNA for the CDR3: TGTGCCAGCAGCTCTCGGGGAGGGACCACAGATACGCAGTATTTT.

The V gene is TRBV7-6, the J gene TRBJ2-1; D gene ambiguous. V was pared by 1 base and J by 0 bases, with 7 bases between. Germline V gene sequence: CDR1 SGHVS, CDR2 FNYEAQ. The CDR3 totals 15 residues. CDR3 bases: TGTGCCAGCAGCTTAGGGGTTTCCTCCTACAATGAGCAGTTCTTC. Translating it yields CASSLGVSSYNEQFF.

V gene TRBV10-3 combines with J gene TRBJ1-5; TRBD1 is a possible D gene (5 bases). Germline V CDR1 and CDR2: ENHRY, SYGVKD. The CDR3 covers 15 residues. V lost 7 bases to trimming and J lost 3 bases, with 16 bases between them. The CDR3 coding sequence is TGTGCCATCAAGAGTGGGGGAAAGGACAATCAGCCCCAGCATTTT. Protein: CAIKSGGKDNQPQHF.

The chain is built from TRBV2 and TRBJ1-4; D might be TRBD1 (6 bases). This CDR3 comprises 15 residues. Germline assignment: CDR1 SNHLY and CDR2 FYNNEI. V gave up 6 bases and J gave up 5 bases, with 16 bases separating them. The CDR3 reads CASRAQGGINEKLFF. For the CDR3, the DNA is TGTGCCAGCAGGGCACAGGGAGGGATAAATGAAAAACTGTTTTTT.

On this clone itself: Other DNA sequences from this sample encode an identical CDR3 as well. CDR3 residues: CASSLGAGGRTDTQYF. The DNA for the CDR3 is TGCGCCAGCAGCTTGGGAGCGGGAGGTCGAACAGATACGCAGTATTTT. V gene TRBV5-1 combines with J gene TRBJ2-3; 9 bases align to TRBD2. Germline CDR1 SGHRS, CDR2 YFSETQ. Unmatched junction bases numbered 5, after V lost 0 bases and J lost 3 bases. The CDR3 sequence is 16 residues long.

In its sample, this clone was seen a few times. The genes are TRBV6-5 and TRBJ1-6; D uncertain. Germline CDR1 MNHEY, CDR2 SVGAGI. Trimming pared 9 bases from V and 5 bases from J, leaving 14 bases between. CDR3 size: 14 residues. The CDR3 region has the DNA TGTGCCAGTAGGACCCCTGGGAATAATTCACCCCTCCACTTT. This sequence encodes CASRTPGNNSPLHF.

V and J are TRBV7-9 and TRBJ2-2; 11 bases align to TRBD1. Germline-derived CDR1 and CDR2 are SEHNR and FQNEAQ (reference sequence). The CDR3 is 15 residues long. The V segment lost 5 bases and the J segment 8 bases; nucleotides outside the gene matches: 7. Written as DNA, the CDR3 is TGTGCCAGCAGCGCGGACAGGGGGCGCGCAGGGGAGCTGTTTTTT. As protein: CASSADRGRAGELFF.

This clone has just one count. The chain employs TRBV2 and TRBJ1-3, with TRBD1 as a possible D gene (6 bases). Germline-derived CDR1 and CDR2 are SNHLY and FYNNEI. The CDR3 runs 13 residues. The CDR3 DNA follows: TGTGCGTCGGCGGGGGGCAGTGGAAACACCATATATTTT. Translated, it gives CASAGGSGNTIYF.

The V call is TRBV10-1, the J call TRBJ1-2; a weak D match, TRBD1 (6 bases). The CDR3 contains 14 residues. Per the germline V gene, CDR1 is WNHNN and CDR2 is SYGVQD (reference sequence). V was trimmed by 2 bases and J by 6 bases, leaving 13 bases between them. This CDR3 is CASSERRGEDGYTF. The CDR3 nucleotides read TGCGCCAGCAGTGAGAGGAGGGGGGAGGATGGCTACACCTTC.

The chain links TRBV6-5 to TRBJ1-1; no clear D gene. CDR1 and CDR2 from the germline V gene are MNHEY and SVGAGI. Trimming removed 0 bases from V and 1 base from J, with 6 bases in between. This CDR3 region has 14 residues. The chain's CDR3 is CASSYSSPNTEAFF. The CDR3 region has the DNA TGTGCCAGCAGTTACTCGAGCCCGAACACTGAAGCTTTCTTT.

The chain is built from TRBV7-9 and TRBJ2-2, with 7 nucleotides matching TRBD1. The CDR3 runs to 15 residues. V shed 4 bases and J 1 base; nucleotides not matched to a gene: 3. The germline CDR1 and CDR2 sequences are SEHNR and FQNEAQ (reference sequence). The CDR3 DNA sequence: TGTGCCAGCAGCTCGAACAGGGGGAACACCGGGGAGCTGTTTTTT. It yields the protein CASSSNRGNTGELFF. The complete variable domain, with remaining parts taken from reference TRBV7-9 and TRBJ2-2, reads DTGVSQNPRHKITKRGQNVTFRCDPISEHNRLYWYRQTLGQGPEFLTYFQNEAQLEKSRLLSDRFSAERPKGSFSTLEIQRTEQGDSAMYLCASSSNRGNTGELFFGEGSRLTVL.